This paragraph reports one TCR beta chain. The antigen is unknown. The data derive from a study of cytomegalovirus exposure and HLA in healthy donors. General observations from the study: Associated with cytomegalovirus, according to the listing, were around 160 TCR beta chains. TCR sequences were mostly rare, though some public TCRs occurred in many donors.

TCRdb keeps only in-frame clones here, not all; method: immunoSEQ multiplex PCR. The sample yields 200,000 to 300,000 clones, approximately 86% seen once. This CDR3 contains 15 residues. V gave up 2 bases and J gave up 6 bases, with 17 bases separating them. Per germline, CDR1 SEHNR and CDR2 FQNEAQ (reference sequence). Material: PBMCs. The rearrangement joins TRBV7-9 to TRBJ2-7; possibly TRBD1 for D (6 bases). This sequence originates from a woman aged 25 to 39 in good health and CMV-seropositive. The CDR3 DNA reads TGTGCCAGCAGCTTATACAGGGAAACGCTCGCCGAGCAGTACTTC. Protein: CASSLYRETLAEQYF.